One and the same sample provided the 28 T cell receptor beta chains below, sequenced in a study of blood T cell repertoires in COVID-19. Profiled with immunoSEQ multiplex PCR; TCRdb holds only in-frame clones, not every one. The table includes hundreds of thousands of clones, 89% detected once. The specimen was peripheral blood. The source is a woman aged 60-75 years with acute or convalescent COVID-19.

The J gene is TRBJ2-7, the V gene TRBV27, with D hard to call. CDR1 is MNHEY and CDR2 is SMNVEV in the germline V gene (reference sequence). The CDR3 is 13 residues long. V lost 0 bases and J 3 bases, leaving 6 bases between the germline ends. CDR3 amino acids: CASSLSQHYEQYF. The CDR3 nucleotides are TGTGCCAGCAGTTTATCGCAACACTACGAGCAGTACTTC.

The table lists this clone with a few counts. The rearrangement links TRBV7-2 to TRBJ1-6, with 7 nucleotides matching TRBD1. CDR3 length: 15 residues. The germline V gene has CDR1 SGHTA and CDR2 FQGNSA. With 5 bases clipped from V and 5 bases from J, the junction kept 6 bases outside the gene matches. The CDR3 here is CASSLDRVNNSPLHF. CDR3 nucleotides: TGTGCCAGCAGCCTCGACAGGGTCAATAATTCACCCCTCCACTTT. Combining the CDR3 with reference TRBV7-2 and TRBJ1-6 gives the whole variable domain GAGVSQSPSNKVTEKGKDVELRCDPISGHTALYWYRQSLGQGLEFLIYFQGNSAPDKSGLPSDRFSAERTGGSVSTLTIQRTQQEDSAVYLCASSLDRVNNSPLHFGNGTRLTVT.

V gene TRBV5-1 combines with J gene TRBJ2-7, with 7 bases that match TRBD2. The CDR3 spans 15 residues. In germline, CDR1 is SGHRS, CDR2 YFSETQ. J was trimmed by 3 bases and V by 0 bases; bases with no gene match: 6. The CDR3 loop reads CASSLEAGGGYEQYF. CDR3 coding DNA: TGCGCCAGCAGCTTGGAGGCTGGGGGGGGCTACGAGCAGTACTTC.

CDR3 nucleotides: TGCGCCAGCAGCGTCGAGAGGGCCGCCTCTGGAAACACCATATATTTT. Translation: CASSVERAASGNTIYF. The V gene is TRBV5-1, the J gene TRBJ1-3, with no clear D. V was trimmed by 4 bases and J by 0 bases, leaving 14 bases between them. The CDR3 has 16 residues. The germline V gene encodes CDR1 SGHRS and CDR2 YFSETQ.

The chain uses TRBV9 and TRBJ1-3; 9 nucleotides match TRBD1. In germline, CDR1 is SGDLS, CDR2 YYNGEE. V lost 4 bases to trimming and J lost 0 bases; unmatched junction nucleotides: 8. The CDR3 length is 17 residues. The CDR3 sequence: CASSRLDRGNSGNTIYF. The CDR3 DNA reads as TGTGCCAGCAGCCGACTGGACAGGGGAAACTCTGGAAACACCATATATTTT.

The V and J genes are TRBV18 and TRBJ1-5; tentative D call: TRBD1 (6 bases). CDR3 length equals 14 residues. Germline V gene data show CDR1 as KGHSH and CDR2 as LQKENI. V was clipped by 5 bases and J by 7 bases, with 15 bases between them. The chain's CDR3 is CASSSGHSRQPQHF. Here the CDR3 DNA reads TGTGCCAGCTCATCGGGACACAGTAGACAGCCCCAGCATTTT. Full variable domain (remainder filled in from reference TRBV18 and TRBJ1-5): NAGVMQNPRHLVRRRGQEARLRCSPMKGHSHVYWYRQLPEEGLKFMVYLQKENIIDESGMPKERFSAEFPKEGPSILRIQQVVRGDSAAYFCASSSGHSRQPQHFGDGTRLSIL.

CDR3 nucleotide sequence: TGTGCCAGCAGTACGTCCGGGGGAAACACCATATATTTT. Its protein is CASSTSGGNTIYF. The rearrangement uses TRBV6-5 and TRBJ1-3; no reliable D call. CDR1 is MNHEY and CDR2 is SVGAGI in the germline V gene. There are 13 residues in the CDR3. Trimming took 5 bases from V and 4 from J, leaving 9 bases between them.

The CDR3, as DNA: TGTGCCTGGAAAGGCGTCGGCCACACGGGTGAGCAGTTCTTC. This sequence encodes CAWKGVGHTGEQFF. V and J are TRBV30 and TRBJ2-1; D unclear. This CDR3 has 14 residues. CDR1 GTSNPN and CDR2 SVGIG come from the germline V gene (reference sequence). Trimming pared 4 bases from V and 9 bases from J, leaving 19 bases between. Using reference TRBV30 and TRBJ2-1 for the parts outside the CDR3, the full variable domain is SQTIHQWPATLVQPVGSPLSLECTVEGTSNPNLYWYRQAAGRGLQLLFYSVGIGQISSEVPQNLSASRPQDRQFILSSKKLLLSDSGFYLCAWKGVGHTGEQFFGPGTRLTVL.

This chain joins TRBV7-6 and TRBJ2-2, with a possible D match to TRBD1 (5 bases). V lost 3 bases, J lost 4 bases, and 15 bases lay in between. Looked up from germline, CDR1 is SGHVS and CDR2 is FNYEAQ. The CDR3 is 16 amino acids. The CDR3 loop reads CASSFLQGSSTGELFF. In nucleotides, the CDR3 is TGTGCCAGCAGCTTTCTCCAGGGATCAAGCACCGGGGAGCTGTTTTTT.

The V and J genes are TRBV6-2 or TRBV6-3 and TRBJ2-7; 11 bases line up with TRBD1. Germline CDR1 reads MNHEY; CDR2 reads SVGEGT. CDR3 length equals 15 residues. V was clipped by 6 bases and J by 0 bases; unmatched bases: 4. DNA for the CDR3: TGTGCCAGCAGCCCAGGGACAGGGGGCTCCTACGAGCAGTACTTC. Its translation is CASSPGTGGSYEQYF.

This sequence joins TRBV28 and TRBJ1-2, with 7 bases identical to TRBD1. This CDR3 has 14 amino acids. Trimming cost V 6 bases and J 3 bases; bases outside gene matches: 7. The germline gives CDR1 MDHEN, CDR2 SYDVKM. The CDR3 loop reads CASRDGTVYYGYTF. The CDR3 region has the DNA TGTGCCAGCAGGGACGGGACAGTTTACTATGGCTACACCTTC.

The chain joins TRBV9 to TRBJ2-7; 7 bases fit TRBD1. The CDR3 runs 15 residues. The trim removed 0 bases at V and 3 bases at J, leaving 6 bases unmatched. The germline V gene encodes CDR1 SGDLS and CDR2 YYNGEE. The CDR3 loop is CASSVGQGPNYEQYF. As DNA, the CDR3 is TGTGCCAGCAGCGTAGGACAGGGACCGAACTACGAGCAGTACTTC.

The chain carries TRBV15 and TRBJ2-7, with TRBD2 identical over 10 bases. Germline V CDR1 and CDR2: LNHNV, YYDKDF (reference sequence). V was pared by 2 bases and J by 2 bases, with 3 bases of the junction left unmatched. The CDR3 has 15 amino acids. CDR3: CATSRSLAGTYEQYF. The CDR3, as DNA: TGTGCCACCAGCAGATCACTAGCGGGGACCTACGAGCAGTACTTC.

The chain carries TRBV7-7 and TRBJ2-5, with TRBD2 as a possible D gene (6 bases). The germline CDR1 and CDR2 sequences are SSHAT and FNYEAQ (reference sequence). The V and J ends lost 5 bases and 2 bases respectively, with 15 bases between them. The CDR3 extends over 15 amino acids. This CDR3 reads CASSKWDSSQETQYF. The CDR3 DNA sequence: TGTGCCAGCAGCAAGTGGGACTCCTCTCAAGAGACCCAGTACTTC.

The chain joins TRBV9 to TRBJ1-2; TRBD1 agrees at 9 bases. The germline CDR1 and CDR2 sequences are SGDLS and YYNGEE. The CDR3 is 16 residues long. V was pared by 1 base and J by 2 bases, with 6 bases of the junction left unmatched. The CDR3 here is CASSVSRQGVNYGYTF. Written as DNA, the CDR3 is TGTGCCAGCAGCGTATCCAGACAGGGGGTGAACTATGGCTACACCTTC.

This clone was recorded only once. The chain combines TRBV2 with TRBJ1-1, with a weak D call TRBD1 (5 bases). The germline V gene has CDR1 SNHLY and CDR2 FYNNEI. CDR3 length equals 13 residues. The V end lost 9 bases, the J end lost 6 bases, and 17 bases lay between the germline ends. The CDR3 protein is CARSYRRGAEAFF. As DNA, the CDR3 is TGTGCCAGGAGTTACAGGCGTGGGGCTGAAGCTTTCTTT.

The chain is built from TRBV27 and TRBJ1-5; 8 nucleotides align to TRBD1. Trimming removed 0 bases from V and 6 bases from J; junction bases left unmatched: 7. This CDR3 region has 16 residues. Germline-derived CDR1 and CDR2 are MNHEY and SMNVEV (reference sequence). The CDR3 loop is CASSLSGTGQGQPQHF. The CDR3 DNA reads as TGTGCCAGCAGTTTATCCGGGACAGGTCAGGGTCAGCCCCAGCATTTT.

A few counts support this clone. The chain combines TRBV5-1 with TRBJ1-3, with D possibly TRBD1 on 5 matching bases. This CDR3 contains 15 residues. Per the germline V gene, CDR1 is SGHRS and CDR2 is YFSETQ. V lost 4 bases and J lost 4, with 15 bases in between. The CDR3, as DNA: TGCGCCAGCAGCCCCCAGGGTACGCCCGGAAACACCATATATTTT. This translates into CASSPQGTPGNTIYF.

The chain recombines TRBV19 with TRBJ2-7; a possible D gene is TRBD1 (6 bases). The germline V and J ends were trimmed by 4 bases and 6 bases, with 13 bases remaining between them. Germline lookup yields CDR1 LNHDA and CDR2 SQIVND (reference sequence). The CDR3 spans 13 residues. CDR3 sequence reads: CASSTHRVSEQYF. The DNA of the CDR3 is TGTGCCAGTAGTACACACAGGGTAAGCGAGCAGTACTTC.

CDR3 residues: CASKTGGAGNYGYTF. The CDR3 nucleotides are TGCGCCAGCAAGACAGGGGGCGCCGGTAACTATGGCTACACCTTC. The J gene is TRBJ1-2, the V gene TRBV5-1; 10 bases match TRBD1. The CDR3 extends over 15 amino acids. Germline V lookup: CDR1 SGHRS, CDR2 YFSETQ. The V gene end was trimmed by 6 bases and the J gene end by 1 base; junction bases not matched to a gene: 6.

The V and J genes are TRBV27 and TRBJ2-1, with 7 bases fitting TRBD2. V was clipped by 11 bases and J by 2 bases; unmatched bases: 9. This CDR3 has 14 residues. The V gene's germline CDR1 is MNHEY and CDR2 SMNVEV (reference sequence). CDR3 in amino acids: CALSQGRAYNEQFF. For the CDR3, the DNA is TGTGCCCTCAGCCAAGGGAGGGCCTACAATGAGCAGTTCTTC.

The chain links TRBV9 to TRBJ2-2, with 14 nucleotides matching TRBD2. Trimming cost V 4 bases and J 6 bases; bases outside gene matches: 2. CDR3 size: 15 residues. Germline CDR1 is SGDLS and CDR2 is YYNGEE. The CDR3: CASSWTSGGPGELFF. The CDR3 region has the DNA TGTGCCAGCAGCTGGACTAGCGGGGGGCCCGGGGAGCTGTTTTTT.

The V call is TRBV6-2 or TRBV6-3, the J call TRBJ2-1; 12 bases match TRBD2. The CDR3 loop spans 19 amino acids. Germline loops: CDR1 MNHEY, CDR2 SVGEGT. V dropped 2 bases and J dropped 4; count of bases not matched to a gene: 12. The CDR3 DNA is TGTGCCAGCAGTTACCTAAACCCCCTAGCGGGGGGGAAATACAATGAGCAGTTCTTC. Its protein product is CASSYLNPLAGGKYNEQFF.

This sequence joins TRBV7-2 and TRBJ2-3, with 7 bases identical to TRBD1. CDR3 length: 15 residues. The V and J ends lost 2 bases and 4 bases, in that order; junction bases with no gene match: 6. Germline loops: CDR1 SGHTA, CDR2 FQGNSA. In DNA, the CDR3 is TGTGCCAGCAGCTTAAGCACAGGGGCCGCAGATACGCAGTATTTT. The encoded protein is CASSLSTGAADTQYF.

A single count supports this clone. The DNA for the CDR3 is TGTGCCAGCGGAGCGGGAGGGTGGGATGGCTACACCTTC. Protein sequence: CASGAGGWDGYTF. V is TRBV12-3 or TRBV12-4 and J is TRBJ1-2; D is undetermined. CDR3 length: 13 residues. V was shortened by 8 bases and J by 6 bases, with 16 bases between the two germline ends.

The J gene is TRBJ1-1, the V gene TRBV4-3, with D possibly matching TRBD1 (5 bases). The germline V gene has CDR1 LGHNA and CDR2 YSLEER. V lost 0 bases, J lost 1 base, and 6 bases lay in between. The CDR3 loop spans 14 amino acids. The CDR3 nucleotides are TGCGCCAGCAGCCAAGAAGACAGGAACACTGAAGCTTTCTTT. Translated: CASSQEDRNTEAFF.

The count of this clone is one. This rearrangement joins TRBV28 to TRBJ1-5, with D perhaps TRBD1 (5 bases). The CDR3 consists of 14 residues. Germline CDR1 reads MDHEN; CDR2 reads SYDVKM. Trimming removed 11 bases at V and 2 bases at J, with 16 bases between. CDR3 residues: CAGQGPIGNQPQHF. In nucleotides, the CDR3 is TGTGCCGGGCAGGGCCCAATCGGCAATCAGCCCCAGCATTTT.

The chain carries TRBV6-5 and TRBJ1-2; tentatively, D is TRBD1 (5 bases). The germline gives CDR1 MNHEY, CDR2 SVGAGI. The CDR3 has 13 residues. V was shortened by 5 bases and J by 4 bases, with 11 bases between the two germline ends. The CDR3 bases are TGTGCCAGCAGTCCAGGGTACTTCTATGGCTACACCTTC. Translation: CASSPGYFYGYTF.